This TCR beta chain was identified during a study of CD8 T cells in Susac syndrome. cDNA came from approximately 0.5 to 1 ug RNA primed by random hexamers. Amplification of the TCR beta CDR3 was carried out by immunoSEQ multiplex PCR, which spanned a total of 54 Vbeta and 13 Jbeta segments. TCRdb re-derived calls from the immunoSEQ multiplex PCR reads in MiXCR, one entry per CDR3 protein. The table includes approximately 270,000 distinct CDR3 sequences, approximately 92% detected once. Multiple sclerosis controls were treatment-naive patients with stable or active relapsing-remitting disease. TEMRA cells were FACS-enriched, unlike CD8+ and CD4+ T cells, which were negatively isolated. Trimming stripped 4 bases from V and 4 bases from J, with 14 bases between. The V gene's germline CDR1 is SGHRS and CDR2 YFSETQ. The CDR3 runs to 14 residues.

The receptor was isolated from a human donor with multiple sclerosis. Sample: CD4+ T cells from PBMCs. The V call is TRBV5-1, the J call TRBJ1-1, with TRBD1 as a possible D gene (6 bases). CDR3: CASSHGGHFTEAFF. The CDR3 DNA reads TGCGCCAGCAGCCATGGGGGACACTTCACTGAAGCTTTCTTT.